This T cell receptor beta chain was found in a study of response to subunit inactivated influenza vaccine. Overall study findings and caveats: With each seasonal influenza vaccination, the authors suggested, few new T cells are recruited.

TCRdb passed the RT-PCR reads through MiXCR, listing each CDR3 protein once. The sample has approximately 230,000 distinct CDR3 sequences; 9.5% to 15% are singletons. A note on this clonotype: The antigen remains unidentified.

The CDR3 sequence is 14 residues long. V lost 7 bases to trimming and J lost 3 bases, with 13 bases between them. Specimen: non-naive T cells sorted from PBMCs, collected less than 15 days before vaccination. The TCR was taken from a man aged 45 to 65 who received an inactivated influenza vaccine. The chain carries TRBV12-3 or TRBV12-4 and TRBJ1-5; D uncertain. The CDR3 nucleotides are TGTGCCAGCACCCCCACAGCTCCCAATCAGCCCCAGCATTTT. Translating it yields CASTPTAPNQPQHF.